This entry describes one T cell receptor (beta chain). This entry is derived from a study of blood T cell repertoires in COVID-19. For the study at large: PBMCs, B-cell-depleted T cells, or T cells were the source of the cDNA or gDNA that made up the material.

Some clones are missing from TCRdb's copy, which holds only in-frame ones; the method was immunoSEQ multiplex PCR. Of fewer than 150,000 clones listed, around 83% are singletons. Sequenced sample: peripheral blood. The source of this sequence is a woman aged 45-59 years with acute or convalescent COVID-19.

The CDR3 reads CASSVRGSGGENEQFF. CDR3 DNA sequence: TGTGCCAGCAGCGTGAGGGGTAGCGGGGGAGAAAATGAGCAGTTCTTC. V usage is TRBV9 and J usage is TRBJ2-1, with 9 bases aligning to TRBD2. The CDR3 runs 16 residues. The V and J ends lost 2 bases and 7 bases, in that order; junction bases with no gene match: 10. Germline CDR1 reads SGDLS; CDR2 reads YYNGEE.